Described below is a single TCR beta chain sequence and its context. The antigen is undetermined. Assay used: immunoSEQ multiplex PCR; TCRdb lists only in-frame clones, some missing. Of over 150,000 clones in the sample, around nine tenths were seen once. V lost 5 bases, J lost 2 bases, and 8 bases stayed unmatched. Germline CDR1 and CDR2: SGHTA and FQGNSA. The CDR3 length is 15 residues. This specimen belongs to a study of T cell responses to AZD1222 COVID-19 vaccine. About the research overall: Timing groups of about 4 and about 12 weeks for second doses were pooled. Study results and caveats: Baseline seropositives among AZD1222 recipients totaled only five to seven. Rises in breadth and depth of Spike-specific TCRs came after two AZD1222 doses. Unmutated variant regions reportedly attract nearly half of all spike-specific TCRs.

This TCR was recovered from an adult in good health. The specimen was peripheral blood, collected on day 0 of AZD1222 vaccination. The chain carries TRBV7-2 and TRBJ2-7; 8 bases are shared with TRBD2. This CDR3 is CASSPPGGPAYEQYF. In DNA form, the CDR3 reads TGTGCCAGCAGCCCACCGGGGGGGCCCGCCTACGAGCAGTACTTC.